Below, 12 T cell receptor beta chains from the same sample are listed, as sequenced in a study of CD8 T cells in Susac syndrome. After extraction with the RNeasy kit, roughly 0.5 to 1 ug of the RNA was reverse transcribed using random hexamers. TCRdb re-analysed the immunoSEQ multiplex PCR reads in MiXCR, keeping a single row per CDR3 protein. The data hold some 400,000 distinct CDR3 sequences, with more than 70% observed a single time. The sequenced material came from CD8+ T cells from PBMCs. The source of these receptors is a human donor with multiple sclerosis.

The chain carries TRBV28 and TRBJ2-1; perhaps D is TRBD1 or TRBD2 (6 bases each). V was pared by 2 bases and J by 7 bases, with 15 bases between. CDR1 is MDHEN, CDR2 SYDVKM, per germline. The length of the CDR3 is 15 residues. The CDR3 region has the DNA TGTGCCAGCAGTTTAGTCGGTACGGGGGCGAATGAGCAGTTCTTC. The encoded protein is CASSLVGTGANEQFF.

The chain has TRBV7-9 and TRBJ1-1; D ambiguous. Germline assignment: CDR1 SEHNR and CDR2 FQNEAQ (reference sequence). V lost 7 bases and J 1 base, leaving 7 bases between the germline ends. This CDR3 spans 12 amino acids. Here the CDR3 DNA reads TGTGCCAGCACCTCTGGGAACACTGAAGCTTTCTTT. It is translated as CASTSGNTEAFF.

V and J are TRBV27 and TRBJ2-6; D remains unclear. CDR1 is MNHEY, CDR2 SMNVEV, per germline (reference sequence). The CDR3 spans 16 residues. The V end was cut by 3 bases, the J end by 0 bases, with 9 bases between. CDR3 sequence: CASSLAVDSGANVLTF. CDR3 coding DNA: TGTGCCAGCAGTTTGGCGGTCGACTCTGGGGCCAACGTCCTGACTTTC.

The chain combines TRBV12-3 or TRBV12-4 with TRBJ2-1, with TRBD2 matching 9 bases. Trimming took 4 bases from V and 3 from J; bases not matched to a gene: 7. This CDR3 spans 16 amino acids. The DNA for the CDR3 is TGTGCCAGCAGTTCCAAGACTAGCGGACTCTACAATGAGCAGTTCTTC. This encodes CASSSKTSGLYNEQFF.

The chain employs TRBV12-3 or TRBV12-4 and TRBJ2-2; TRBD1 matches 7 bases. J gave up 3 bases and V 0 bases, and 1 base lay outside the gene matches. The CDR3 has 15 amino acids. Written as DNA, the CDR3 is TGTGCCAGCAGTTTAGCGGGACAGTACACCGGGGAGCTGTTTTTT. Translation gives CASSLAGQYTGELFF.

The chain has TRBV19 and TRBJ2-1; possible D gene TRBD2, 6 bases. The germline CDR1 and CDR2 sequences are LNHDA and SQIVND (reference sequence). V lost 3 bases to trimming and J lost 4 bases, with 10 bases between them. This CDR3 spans 14 amino acids. This chain's CDR3 is CASSMGLLYNEQFF. CDR3 bases: TGTGCCAGTAGTATGGGACTTCTATACAATGAGCAGTTCTTC. Full variable domain (rest looked up from reference TRBV19 and TRBJ2-1): DGGITQSPKYLFRKEGQNVTLSCEQNLNHDAMYWYRQDPGQGLRLIYYSQIVNDFQKGDIAEGYSVSREKKESFPLTVTSAQKNPTAFYLCASSMGLLYNEQFFGPGTRLTVL.

This chain links TRBV6-5 with TRBJ1-1, with TRBD1 as a possible D gene (5 bases). This CDR3 comprises 13 residues. V was trimmed by 3 bases and J by 6 bases, leaving 11 bases between them. The germline V gene encodes CDR1 MNHEY and CDR2 SVGAGI. The CDR3 here is CASSYKGLAEAFF. In DNA, the CDR3 is TGTGCCAGCAGTTATAAGGGGCTTGCTGAAGCTTTCTTT.

This sequence joins TRBV15 and TRBJ1-5; D might be TRBD1 (5 bases). Germline-derived CDR1 and CDR2 are LNHNV and YYDKDF (reference sequence). V lost 4 bases to trimming and J lost 2 bases, with 9 bases between them. The CDR3 has 14 amino acids. CDR3 sequence: CATSIGAGNQPQHF. DNA for the CDR3: TGTGCCACCAGCATAGGGGCCGGCAATCAGCCCCAGCATTTT.

The CDR3 nucleotides read TGCGCCAGCAGCCAAGAACCCCCCCGTCTAGCGAAAAACATTCAGTACTTC. Protein product: CASSQEPPRLAKNIQYF. The chain links TRBV4-1 to TRBJ2-4; D may be TRBD2 (6 bases). Trimming stripped 0 bases from V and 4 bases from J, with 16 bases between. The CDR3 is 17 amino acids. The germline CDR1 and CDR2 sequences are MGHRA and YSYEKL.

This chain joins TRBV30 and TRBJ2-3, with D unclear. Germline CDR1 is GTSNPN and CDR2 is SVGIG (reference sequence). The CDR3 length is 12 residues. V was trimmed by 0 bases and J by 2 bases, leaving 3 bases between them. CDR3 nucleotide sequence: TGTGCCTGGAGTGTACCCACAGATACGCAGTATTTT. It yields the protein CAWSVPTDTQYF.

The genes are TRBV21-1 and TRBJ2-2; the table calls TRBD1, which could not be checked here. TRBV21-1 counts as a pseudogene. The CDR3 is 17 residues long. For the CDR3, the DNA is TGTGCCAGCAGCGCCCTGGAGGACAGACTGAAGACCGGGGAGCTGTTTTTT. This translates into CASSALEDRLKTGELFF.

This chain links TRBV9 with TRBJ2-7; D is possibly TRBD2 (6 bases). The germline gives CDR1 SGDLS, CDR2 YYNGEE. Between the trimmed V and J ends, which lost 4 bases and 1 base, there was a span of 15 bases. This CDR3 contains 15 residues. Here the CDR3 DNA reads TGTGCCAGCAGCTCGCCCTCCAGCGGGTCCTACGAGCAGTACTTC. The encoded protein is CASSSPSSGSYEQYF.